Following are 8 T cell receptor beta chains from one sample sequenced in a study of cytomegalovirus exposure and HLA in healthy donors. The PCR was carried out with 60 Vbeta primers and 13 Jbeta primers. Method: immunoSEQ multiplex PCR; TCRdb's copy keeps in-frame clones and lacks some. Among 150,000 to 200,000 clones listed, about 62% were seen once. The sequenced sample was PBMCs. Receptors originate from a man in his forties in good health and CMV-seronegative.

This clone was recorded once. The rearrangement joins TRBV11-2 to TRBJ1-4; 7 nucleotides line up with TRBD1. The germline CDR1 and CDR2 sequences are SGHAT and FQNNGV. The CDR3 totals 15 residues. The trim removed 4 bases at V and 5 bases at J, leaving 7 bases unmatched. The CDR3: CASSSKGAANEKLFF. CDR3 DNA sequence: TGTGCCAGCAGCTCAAAGGGGGCAGCAAATGAAAAACTGTTTTTT.

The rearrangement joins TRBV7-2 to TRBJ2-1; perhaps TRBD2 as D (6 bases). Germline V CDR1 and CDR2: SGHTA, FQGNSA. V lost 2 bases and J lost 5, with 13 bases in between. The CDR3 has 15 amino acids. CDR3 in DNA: TGTGCCAGCAGCTTATTCCGGGGGAGAAACAATGAGCAGTTCTTC. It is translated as CASSLFRGRNNEQFF.

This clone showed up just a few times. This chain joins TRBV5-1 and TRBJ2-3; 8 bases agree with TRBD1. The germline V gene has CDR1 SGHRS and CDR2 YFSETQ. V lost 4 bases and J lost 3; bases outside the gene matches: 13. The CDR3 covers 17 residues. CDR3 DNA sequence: TGCGCCAGCAGCCAGCTGGCGCGAGGACAGGGTACAGATACGCAGTATTTT. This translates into CASSQLARGQGTDTQYF.

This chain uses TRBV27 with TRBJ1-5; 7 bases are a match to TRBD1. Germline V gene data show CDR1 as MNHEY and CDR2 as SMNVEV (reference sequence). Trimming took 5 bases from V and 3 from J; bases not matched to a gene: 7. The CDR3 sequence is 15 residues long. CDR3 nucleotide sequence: TGTGCCAGCAGTCCCGGACAGGCCAACAATCAGCCCCAGCATTTT. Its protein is CASSPGQANNQPQHF.

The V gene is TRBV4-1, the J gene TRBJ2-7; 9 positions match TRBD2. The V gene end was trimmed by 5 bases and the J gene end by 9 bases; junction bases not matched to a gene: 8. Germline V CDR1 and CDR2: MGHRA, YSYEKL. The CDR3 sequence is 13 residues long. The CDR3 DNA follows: TGCGCCAGCAGCGGCGGGAGGGCCATCGGGCAGTACTTC. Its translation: CASSGGRAIGQYF.

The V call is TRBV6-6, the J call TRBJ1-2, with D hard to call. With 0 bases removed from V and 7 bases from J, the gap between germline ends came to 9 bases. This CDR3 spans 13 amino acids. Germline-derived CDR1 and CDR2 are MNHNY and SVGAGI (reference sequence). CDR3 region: CASSYSNPGGYTF. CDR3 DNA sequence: TGTGCCAGCAGTTACTCGAATCCGGGTGGCTACACCTTC.

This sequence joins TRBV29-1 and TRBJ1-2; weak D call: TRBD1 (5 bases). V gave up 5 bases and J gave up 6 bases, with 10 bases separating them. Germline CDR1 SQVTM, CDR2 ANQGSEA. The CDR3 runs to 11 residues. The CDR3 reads CSVQGGNGYTF. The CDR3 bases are TGCAGCGTTCAGGGTGGAAATGGCTACACCTTC.

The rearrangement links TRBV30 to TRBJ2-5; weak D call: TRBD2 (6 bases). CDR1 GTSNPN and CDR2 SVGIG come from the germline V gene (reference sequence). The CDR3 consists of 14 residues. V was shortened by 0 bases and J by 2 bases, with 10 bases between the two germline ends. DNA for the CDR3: TGTGCCTGGAGTGTAAGACGGGGGCAAGAGACCCAGTACTTC. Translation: CAWSVRRGQETQYF.